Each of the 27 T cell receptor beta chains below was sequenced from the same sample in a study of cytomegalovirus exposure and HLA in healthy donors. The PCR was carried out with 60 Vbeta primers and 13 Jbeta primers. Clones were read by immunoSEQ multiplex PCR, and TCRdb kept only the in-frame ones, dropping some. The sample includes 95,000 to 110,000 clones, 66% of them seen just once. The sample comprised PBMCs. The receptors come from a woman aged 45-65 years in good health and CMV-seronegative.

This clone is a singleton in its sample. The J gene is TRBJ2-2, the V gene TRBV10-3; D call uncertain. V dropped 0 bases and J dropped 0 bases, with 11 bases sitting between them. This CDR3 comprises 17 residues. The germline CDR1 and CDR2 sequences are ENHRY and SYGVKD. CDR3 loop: CAISESHGSANTGELFF. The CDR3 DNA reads TGTGCCATCAGTGAGTCCCACGGGTCCGCGAACACCGGGGAGCTGTTTTTT.

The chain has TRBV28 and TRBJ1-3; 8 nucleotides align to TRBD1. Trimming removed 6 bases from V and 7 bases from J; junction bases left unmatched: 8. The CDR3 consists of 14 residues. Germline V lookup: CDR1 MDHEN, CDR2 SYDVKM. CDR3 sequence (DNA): TGTGCCAGCAGGAACAGGGGGTTTAGCAACACCATATATTTT. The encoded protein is CASRNRGFSNTIYF.

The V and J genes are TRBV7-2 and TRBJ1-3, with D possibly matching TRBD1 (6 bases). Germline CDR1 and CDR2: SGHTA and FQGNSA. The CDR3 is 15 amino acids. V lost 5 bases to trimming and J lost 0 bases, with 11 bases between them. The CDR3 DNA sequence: TGTGCCAGCAGCCGAACAGGGTACTCTGGAAACACCATATATTTT. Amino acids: CASSRTGYSGNTIYF. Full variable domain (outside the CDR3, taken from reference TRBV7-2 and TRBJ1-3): GAGVSQSPSNKVTEKGKDVELRCDPISGHTALYWYRQSLGQGLEFLIYFQGNSAPDKSGLPSDRFSAERTGGSVSTLTIQRTQQEDSAVYLCASSRTGYSGNTIYFGEGSWLTVV.

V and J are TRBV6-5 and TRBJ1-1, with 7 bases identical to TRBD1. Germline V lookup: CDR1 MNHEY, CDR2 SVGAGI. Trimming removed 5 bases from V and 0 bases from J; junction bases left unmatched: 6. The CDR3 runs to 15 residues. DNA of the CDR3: TGTGCCAGCAGTCCGACAGGGCCCCTGAACACTGAAGCTTTCTTT. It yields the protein CASSPTGPLNTEAFF.

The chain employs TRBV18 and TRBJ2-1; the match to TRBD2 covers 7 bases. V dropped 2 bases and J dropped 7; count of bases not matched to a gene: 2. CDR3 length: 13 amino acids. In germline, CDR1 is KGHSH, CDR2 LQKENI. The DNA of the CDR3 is TGTGCCAGCTCACCAGGGGGGGGGAATGAGCAGTTCTTC. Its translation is CASSPGGGNEQFF.

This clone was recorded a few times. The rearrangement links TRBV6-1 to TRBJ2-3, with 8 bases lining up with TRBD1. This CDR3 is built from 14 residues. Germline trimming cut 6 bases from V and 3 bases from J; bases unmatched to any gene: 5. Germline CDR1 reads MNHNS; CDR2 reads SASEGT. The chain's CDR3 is CASRTGGKTDTQYF. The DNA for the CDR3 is TGTGCCAGCAGAACAGGGGGAAAGACAGATACGCAGTATTTT.

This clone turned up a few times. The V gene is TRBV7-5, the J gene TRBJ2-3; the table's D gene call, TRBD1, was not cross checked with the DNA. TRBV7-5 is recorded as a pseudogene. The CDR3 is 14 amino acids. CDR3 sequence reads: CVRSSIPGPDTQYF. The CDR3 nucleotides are TGTGTCAGAAGCTCCATCCCAGGTCCAGATACGCAGTATTTT.

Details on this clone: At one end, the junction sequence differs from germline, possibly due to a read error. As DNA, the CDR3 is TGCAGCGTTGAGGCTAGCGGGAGGCGCGTACCTACAATGAGTATCCACTTC. Translating gives CSVEASGRRVPTMSIHF. The chain uses TRBV29-1 and TRBJ2-5; TRBD2 aligns across 11 bases. The length of the CDR3 is 17 residues. The germline CDR1 and CDR2 sequences are SQVTM and ANQGSEA.

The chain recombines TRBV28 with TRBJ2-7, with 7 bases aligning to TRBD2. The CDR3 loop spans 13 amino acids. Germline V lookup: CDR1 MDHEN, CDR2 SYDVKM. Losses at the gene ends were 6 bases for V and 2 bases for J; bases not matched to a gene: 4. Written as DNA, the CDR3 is TGTGCCAGCAGGCCTAGCGGAACCTACGAGCAGTACTTC. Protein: CASRPSGTYEQYF.

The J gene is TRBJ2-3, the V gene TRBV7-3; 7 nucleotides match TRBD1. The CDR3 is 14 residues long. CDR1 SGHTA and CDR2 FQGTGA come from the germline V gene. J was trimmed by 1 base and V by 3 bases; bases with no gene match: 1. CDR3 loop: CASSFGQGTDTQYF. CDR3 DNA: TGTGCCAGCAGCTTTGGACAGGGCACAGATACGCAGTATTTT. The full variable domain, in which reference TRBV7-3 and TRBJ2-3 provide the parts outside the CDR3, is GAGVSQTPSNKVTEKGKYVELRCDPISGHTALYWYRQSLGQGPEFLIYFQGTGAADDSGLPNDRFFAVRPEGSVSTLKIQRTERGDSAVYLCASSFGQGTDTQYFGPGTRLTVL.

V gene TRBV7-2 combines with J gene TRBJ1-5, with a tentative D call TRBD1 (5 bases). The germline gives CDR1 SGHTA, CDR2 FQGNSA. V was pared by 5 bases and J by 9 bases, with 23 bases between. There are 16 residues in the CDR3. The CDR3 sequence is CASSPRRTINHPPQHF. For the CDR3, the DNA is TGTGCCAGCAGCCCCAGGCGGACAATAAATCATCCGCCCCAGCATTTT.

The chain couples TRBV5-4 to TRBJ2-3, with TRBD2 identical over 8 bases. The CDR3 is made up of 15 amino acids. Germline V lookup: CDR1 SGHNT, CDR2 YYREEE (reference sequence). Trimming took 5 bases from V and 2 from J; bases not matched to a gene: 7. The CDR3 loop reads CASRFSGGPTDTQYF. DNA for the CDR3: TGTGCCAGCAGATTCAGCGGGGGACCCACAGATACGCAGTATTTT.

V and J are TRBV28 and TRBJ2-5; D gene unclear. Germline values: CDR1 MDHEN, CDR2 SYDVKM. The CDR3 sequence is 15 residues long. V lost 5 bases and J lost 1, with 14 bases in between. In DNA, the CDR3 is TGTGCCAGCAGTACAAGGCCCGCAGGCCAAGAGACCCAGTACTTC. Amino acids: CASSTRPAGQETQYF.

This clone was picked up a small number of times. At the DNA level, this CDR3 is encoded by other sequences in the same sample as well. The CDR3 region is CASSVVPGETQYF. CDR3 sequence (DNA): TGTGCCAGCAGCGTAGTCCCGGGAGAGACCCAGTACTTC. The chain recombines TRBV9 with TRBJ2-5; the D is unclear. CDR3 size: 13 residues. CDR1 SGDLS and CDR2 YYNGEE come from the germline V gene. The V gene lost 0 bases and the J gene lost 4 bases, with 7 bases spanning the gap. Looking up the rest from reference TRBV9 and TRBJ2-5 gives the full variable domain: DSGVTQTPKHLITATGQRVTLRCSPRSGDLSVYWYQQSLDQGLQFLIQYYNGEERAKGNILERFSAQQFPDLHSELNLSSLELGDSALYFCASSVVPGETQYFGPGTRLLVL.

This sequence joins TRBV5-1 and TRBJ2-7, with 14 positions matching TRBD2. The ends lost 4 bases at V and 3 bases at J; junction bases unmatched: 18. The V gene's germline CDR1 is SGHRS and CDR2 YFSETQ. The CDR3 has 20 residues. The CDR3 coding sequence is TGCGCCAGCAGCCCTCTGGGGGGAGGGACTAGCGGGAGTACTCACTACGAGCAGTACTTC. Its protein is CASSPLGGGTSGSTHYEQYF.

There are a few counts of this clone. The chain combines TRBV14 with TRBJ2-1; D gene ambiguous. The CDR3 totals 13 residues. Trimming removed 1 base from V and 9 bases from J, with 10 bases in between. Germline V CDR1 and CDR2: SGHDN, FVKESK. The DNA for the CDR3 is TGTGCCAGCAGCCAAGTTTCACTGCTTGAGCAGTTCTTC. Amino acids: CASSQVSLLEQFF.

The CDR3 DNA sequence: TGTGCCAGCAGTTTGGGTCCCAGACAGATAGACACTGAAGCTTTCTTT. Residues: CASSLGPRQIDTEAFF. The V call is TRBV28, the J call TRBJ1-1, with D possibly TRBD1 on 5 matching bases. In germline, CDR1 is MDHEN, CDR2 SYDVKM. The CDR3 runs to 16 residues. Trimming took 3 bases from V and 3 from J, leaving 17 bases between them.

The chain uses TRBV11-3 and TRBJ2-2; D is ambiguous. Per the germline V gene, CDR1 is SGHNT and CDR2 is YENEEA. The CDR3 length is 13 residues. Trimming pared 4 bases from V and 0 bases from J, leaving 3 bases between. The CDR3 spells CASSSTNTGELFF. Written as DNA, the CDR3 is TGTGCCAGCAGCTCCACGAACACCGGGGAGCTGTTTTTT.

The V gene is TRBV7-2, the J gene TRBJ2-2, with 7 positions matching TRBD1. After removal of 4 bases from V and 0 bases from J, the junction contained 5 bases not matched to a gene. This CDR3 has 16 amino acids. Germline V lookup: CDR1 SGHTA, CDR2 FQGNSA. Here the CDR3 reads CASSYRQGPNTGELFF. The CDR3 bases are TGTGCCAGCAGCTACCGACAGGGTCCGAACACCGGGGAGCTGTTTTTT.

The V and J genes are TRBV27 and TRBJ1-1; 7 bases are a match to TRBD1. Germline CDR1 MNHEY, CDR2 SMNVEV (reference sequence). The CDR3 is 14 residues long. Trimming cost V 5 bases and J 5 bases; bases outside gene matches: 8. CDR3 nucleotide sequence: TGTGCCAGCAGTCTCACACCGGGACAGACTGAAGCTTTCTTT. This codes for CASSLTPGQTEAFF.

The CDR3 DNA reads as TGTGCCAGCAGACCTAGCGGGGGGACCTACAATGAGCAGTTCTTC. Protein: CASRPSGGTYNEQFF. The rearrangement joins TRBV11-2 to TRBJ2-1; 11 bases align to TRBD2. The CDR3 has 15 residues. J gave up 2 bases and V 6 bases, and 3 bases lay outside the gene matches. The V gene's germline CDR1 is SGHAT and CDR2 FQNNGV.

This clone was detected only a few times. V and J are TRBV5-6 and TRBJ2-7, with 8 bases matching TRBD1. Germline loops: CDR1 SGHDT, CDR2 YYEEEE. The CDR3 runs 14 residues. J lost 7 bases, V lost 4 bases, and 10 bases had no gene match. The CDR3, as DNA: TGTGCCAGCAGCCGCCGGGACAGGACGGGAGAGCAGTACTTC. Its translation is CASSRRDRTGEQYF.

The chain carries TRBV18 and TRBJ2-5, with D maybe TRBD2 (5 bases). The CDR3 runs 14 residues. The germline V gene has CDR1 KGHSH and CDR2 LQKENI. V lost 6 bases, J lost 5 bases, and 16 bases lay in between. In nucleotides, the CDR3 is TGTGCCAGCTCTGTAGGGCGGGTCGGGGAGACCCAGTACTTC. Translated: CASSVGRVGETQYF.

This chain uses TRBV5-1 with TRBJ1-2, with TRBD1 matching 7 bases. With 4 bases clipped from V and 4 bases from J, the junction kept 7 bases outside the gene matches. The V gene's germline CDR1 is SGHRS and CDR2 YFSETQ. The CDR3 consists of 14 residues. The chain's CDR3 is CASSPSGGSYGYTF. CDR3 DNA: TGCGCCAGCAGCCCGTCAGGGGGGAGCTATGGCTACACCTTC.

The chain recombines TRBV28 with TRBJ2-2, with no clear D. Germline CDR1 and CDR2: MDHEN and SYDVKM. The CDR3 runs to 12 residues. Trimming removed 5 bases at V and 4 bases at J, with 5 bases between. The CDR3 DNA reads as TGTGCCAGCAGTACTCCCACCGGGGAGCTGTTTTTT. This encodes CASSTPTGELFF.

The CDR3 here is CASKPGGQPQHF. CDR3 bases: TGTGCCAGCAAACCCGGTGGTCAGCCCCAGCATTTT. V is TRBV7-3 and J is TRBJ1-5; no clear D. V was cut by 7 bases and J by 6 bases, with 10 bases left in between. Germline V gives CDR1 SGHTA, CDR2 FQGTGA. The CDR3 loop spans 12 amino acids.

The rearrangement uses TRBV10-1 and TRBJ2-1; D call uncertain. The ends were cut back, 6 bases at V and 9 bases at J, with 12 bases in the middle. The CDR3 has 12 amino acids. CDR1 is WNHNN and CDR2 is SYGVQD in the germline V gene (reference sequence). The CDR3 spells CASSEAWSEQFF. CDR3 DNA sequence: TGCGCCAGCAGCGAAGCGTGGAGTGAGCAGTTCTTC.